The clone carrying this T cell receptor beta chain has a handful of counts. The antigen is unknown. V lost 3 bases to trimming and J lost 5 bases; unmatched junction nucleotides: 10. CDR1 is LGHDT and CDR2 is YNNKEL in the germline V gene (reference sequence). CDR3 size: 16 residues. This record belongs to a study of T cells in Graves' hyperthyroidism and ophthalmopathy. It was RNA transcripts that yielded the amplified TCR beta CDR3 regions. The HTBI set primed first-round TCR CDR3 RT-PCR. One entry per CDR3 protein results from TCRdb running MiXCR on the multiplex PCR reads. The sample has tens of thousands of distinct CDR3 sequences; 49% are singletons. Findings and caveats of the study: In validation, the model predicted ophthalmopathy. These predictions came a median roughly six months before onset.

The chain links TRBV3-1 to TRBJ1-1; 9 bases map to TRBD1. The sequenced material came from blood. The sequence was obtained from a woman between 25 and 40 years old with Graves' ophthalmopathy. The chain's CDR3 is CASSQRETGGRTEAFF. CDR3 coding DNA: TGTGCCAGCAGCCAGAGGGAGACAGGGGGGAGAACTGAAGCTTTCTTT.